This T cell receptor (beta chain) comes out of a study of blood T cell repertoires in COVID-19. Study details: Acute and convalescent COVID-19 samples came from the United States, Italy and Spain. T cells, B-cell-depleted T cells, or PBMCs supplied cDNA or gDNA.

This clone was observed a handful of times. This sample also contains other DNA sequences that code for the same CDR3. The CDR3 runs to 14 residues. Germline assignment: CDR1 MNHNY and CDR2 SVGAGI (reference sequence). V lost 7 bases and J lost 4, with 14 bases in between. Authors' methods: Cell counts per sample came from amplifying reference gene primers. Some clones are missing from TCRdb's copy, which holds only in-frame ones; the method was immunoSEQ multiplex PCR. The V and J calls and the clone size are those of that table, but D and trimming were determined from the DNA. The sample comprises tens of thousands of clones, 75% to 95% of which are singletons, and 5.5% to 7% rests with the top ten.

This chain uses TRBV6-6 with TRBJ1-5, with D possibly being TRBD1 (5 bases). The TCR sequence derives from a woman aged 80 or older with acute or convalescent COVID-19. The sequencing input was peripheral blood. CDR3 sequence (DNA): TGTGCCAGCACTTTGGGGGGAGGGAATCAGCCCCAGCATTTT. The encoded protein is CASTLGGGNQPQHF.